A single sample gave rise to the 2 T cell receptor beta chains below, sequenced in a study of T cell responses to AZD1222 COVID-19 vaccine. Clones were read by immunoSEQ multiplex PCR, and TCRdb kept only the in-frame ones, dropping some. The table has approximately 150,000 clones, 85% to 95% seen once. Sequencing was performed on peripheral blood, taken on day 0 of AZD1222 vaccination. The receptor set was obtained from an adult in good health.

The rearrangement uses TRBV13 and TRBJ2-5; D ambiguous. CDR1 and CDR2 from the germline V gene are PRHDT and FYEKMQ (reference sequence). There are 11 residues in the CDR3. Trimming stripped 3 bases from V and 3 bases from J, with 2 bases between. CDR3 residues: CASSFEETQYF. The CDR3 DNA sequence: TGTGCCAGCAGCTTCGAAGAGACCCAGTACTTC.

The chain is built from TRBV5-6 and TRBJ1-1; no clear D. The CDR3 length is 16 residues. Germline V gene data show CDR1 as SGHDT and CDR2 as YYEEEE. V was cut by 4 bases and J by 6 bases, with 22 bases left in between. As DNA, the CDR3 is TGTGCCAGCAGCCCTTCTAAGGTGAACCGAGGCGCTGAAGCTTTCTTT. This gives the protein CASSPSKVNRGAEAFF. Full variable domain (outside the CDR3, taken from reference TRBV5-6 and TRBJ1-1): DAGVTQSPTHLIKTRGQQVTLRCSPKSGHDTVSWYQQALGQGPQFIFQYYEEEERQRGNFPDRFSGHQFPNYSSELNVNALLLGDSALYLCASSPSKVNRGAEAFFGQGTRLTVV.